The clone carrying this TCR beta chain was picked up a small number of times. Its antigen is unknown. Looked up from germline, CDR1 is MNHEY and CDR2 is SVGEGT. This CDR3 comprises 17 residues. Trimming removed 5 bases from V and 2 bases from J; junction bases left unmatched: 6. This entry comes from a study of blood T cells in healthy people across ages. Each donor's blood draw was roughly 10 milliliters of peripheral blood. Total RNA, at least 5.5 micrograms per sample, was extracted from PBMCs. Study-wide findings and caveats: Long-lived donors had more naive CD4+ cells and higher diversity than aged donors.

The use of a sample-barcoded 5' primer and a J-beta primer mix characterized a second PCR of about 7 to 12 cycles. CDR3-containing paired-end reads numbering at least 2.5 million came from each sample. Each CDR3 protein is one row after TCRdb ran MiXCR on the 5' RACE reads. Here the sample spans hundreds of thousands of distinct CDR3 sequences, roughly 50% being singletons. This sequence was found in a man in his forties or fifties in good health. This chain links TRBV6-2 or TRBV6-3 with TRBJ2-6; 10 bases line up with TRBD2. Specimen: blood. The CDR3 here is CASSPLAGDPGANVLTF. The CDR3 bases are TGTGCCAGCAGTCCTCTAGCGGGAGATCCTGGGGCCAACGTCCTGACTTTC.